This T cell receptor beta chain stems from a study of control samples from healthy donors and cancer patients. The table came from immunoSEQ multiplex PCR; TCRdb's copy has only in-frame clones and leaves some out. The table lists approximately 170,000 clones, 91% of them singletons, with about 1.4% in the top ten. Looked up from germline, CDR1 is SGDLS and CDR2 is YYNGEE. V was clipped by 0 bases and J by 1 base, with 3 bases between them. The CDR3 sequence is 13 residues long. The chain has TRBV9 and TRBJ2-3; D is ambiguous. The clonotype was recovered from a woman in her 30s in good health. The specimen sequenced was blood. In DNA, the CDR3 is TGTGCCAGCAGCGTAGCGGGCACAGATACGCAGTATTTT. It translates to CASSVAGTDTQYF.